In this sample, the clone carrying this T cell receptor beta chain turned up once. Its target is unknown. Produced via immunoSEQ multiplex PCR; TCRdb's table is partial and in-frame only. There are approximately 13,000 clones in the sample; about four fifths occur only once, and around 5.5% lies in the top ten. Trimming shortened V by 5 bases and J by 8 bases, and 12 bases separated the two germline ends. The CDR3 length is 13 residues. CDR1 and CDR2 (germline): LNHDA, SQIVND (reference sequence). This sample was included in a study of T cell clonotyping in hematopoietic cell transplantation. General study results and limits: After transplant, recipient diversity fell while pathologically expanded clonotypes grew through day 180. At the given depth, recipient repertoires were over 95% de novo clonotypes. CD4 and CD8 repertoire contributions could not be separated without sorting.

Recipient blood drawn about 28 days pretransplant and days 30, 100, 180 after. Sequencing was performed on PBMCs, taken 100 days after allogeneic stem cell transplant. This sequence originates from a female patient in her 40s who had an allogeneic stem cell transplant from a related donor, so T cells may come from the graft donor. Some clones in this sample may be carry-over from other donors' samples. The rearrangement joins TRBV19 to TRBJ1-4; no definite D call. The CDR3 coding sequence is TGTGCCAGTAGTGCCTACCCTCGGGAAAAACTGTTTTTT. Protein: CASSAYPREKLFF.